This TCR beta chain was sequenced during a study of cytomegalovirus exposure and HLA in healthy donors. With 60 Vbeta and 13 Jbeta primers, the PCR was carried out. Only in-frame clones appear in the TCRdb table, and some are missing; sequencing was by immunoSEQ multiplex PCR. The table has 100,000 to 150,000 clones, around 70% seen once. V was pared by 5 bases and J by 7 bases, with 12 bases of the junction left unmatched. CDR1 is SGHDT, CDR2 YYEEEE, per germline. The CDR3 is 15 amino acids. This TCR derives from a middle-aged man in good health and CMV-seropositive. Sequencing was carried out using PBMCs. The J gene is TRBJ1-3, the V gene TRBV5-6; 7 bases align to TRBD1. The CDR3, as DNA: TGTGCCAGCAGGTTGACAGGGCCCACACGGAACACCATATATTTT. Its translation: CASRLTGPTRNTIYF.